This TCR beta chain was observed in a study of blood T cells in healthy people across ages. Study-wide context: Template switching retrieved approximately one barcoded beta molecule for each two T cells.

As to this clonotype: Its target is unknown.

Study-wide results and limits: With naive T cell percentage, TCR beta diversity showed a strong correlation. Measured against age, TCR beta diversity per million T cells decreased in a roughly linear manner.

Alongside a J-beta primer mix, a sample-barcoded 5' primer served in a second PCR lasting roughly 7 to 12 cycles. Every cDNA molecule carried a tag from a template-switch adaptor bearing 12 random nucleotides. TCRdb called the 5' RACE reads again in MiXCR, with one record for every CDR3 protein. The profile covers over 600,000 distinct CDR3 sequences, with more than 55% appearing a single time and roughly 24% taken by the ten largest. Looked up from germline, CDR1 is SGHRS and CDR2 is YFSETQ. Trimming took 6 bases from V and 2 from J, leaving 11 bases between them. The CDR3 loop spans 13 amino acids.

Sequencing was carried out using blood. This TCR was recovered from a man aged 35 to 55 in good health. The rearrangement uses TRBV5-1 and TRBJ2-5, with D hard to call. CDR3 nucleotides: TGCGCCAGCAACAGTCGGGCGCAAGAGACCCAGTACTTC. Protein: CASNSRAQETQYF.